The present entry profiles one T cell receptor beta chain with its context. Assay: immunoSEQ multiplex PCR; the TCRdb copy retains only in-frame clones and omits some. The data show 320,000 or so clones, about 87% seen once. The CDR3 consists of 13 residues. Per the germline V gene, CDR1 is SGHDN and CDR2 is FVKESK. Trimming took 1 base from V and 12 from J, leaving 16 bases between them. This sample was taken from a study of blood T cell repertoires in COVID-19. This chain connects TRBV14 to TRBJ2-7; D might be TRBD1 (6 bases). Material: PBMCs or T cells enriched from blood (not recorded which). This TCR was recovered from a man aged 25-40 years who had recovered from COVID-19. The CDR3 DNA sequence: TGTGCCAGCAGCCAAGGACGGACAGCTACTACGTACTTC. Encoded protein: CASSQGRTATTYF. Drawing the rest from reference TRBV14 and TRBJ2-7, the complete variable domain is EAGVTQFPSHSVIEKGQTVTLRCDPISGHDNLYWYRRVMGKEIKFLLHFVKESKQDESGMPNNRFLAERTGGTYSTLKVQPAELEDSGVYFCASSQGRTATTYFGPGTRLTVT.